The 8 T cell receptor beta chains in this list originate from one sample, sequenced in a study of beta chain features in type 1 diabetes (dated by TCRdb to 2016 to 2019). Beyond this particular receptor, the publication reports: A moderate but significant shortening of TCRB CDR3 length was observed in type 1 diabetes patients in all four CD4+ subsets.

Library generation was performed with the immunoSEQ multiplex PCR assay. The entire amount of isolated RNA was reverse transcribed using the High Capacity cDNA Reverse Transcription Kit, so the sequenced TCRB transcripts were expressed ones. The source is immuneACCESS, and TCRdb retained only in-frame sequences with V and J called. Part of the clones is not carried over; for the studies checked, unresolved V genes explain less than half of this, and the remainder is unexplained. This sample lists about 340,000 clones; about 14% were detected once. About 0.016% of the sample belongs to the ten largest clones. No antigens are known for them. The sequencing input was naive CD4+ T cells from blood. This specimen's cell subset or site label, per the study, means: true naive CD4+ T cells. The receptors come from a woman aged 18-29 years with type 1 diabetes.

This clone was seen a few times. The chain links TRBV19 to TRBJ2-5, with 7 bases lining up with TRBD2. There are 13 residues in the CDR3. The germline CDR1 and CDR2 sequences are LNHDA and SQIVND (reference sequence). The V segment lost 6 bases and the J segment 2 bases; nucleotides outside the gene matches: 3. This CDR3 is CASRGGKQETQYF. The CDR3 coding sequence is TGTGCCAGTAGGGGGGGGAAACAAGAGACCCAGTACTTC.

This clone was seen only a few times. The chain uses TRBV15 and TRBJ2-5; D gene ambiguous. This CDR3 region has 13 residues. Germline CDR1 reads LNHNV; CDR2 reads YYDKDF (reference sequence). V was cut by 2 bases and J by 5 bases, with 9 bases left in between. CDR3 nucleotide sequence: TGTGCCACCAGCAGACTTGAGTGGGAGACCCAGTACTTC. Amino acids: CATSRLEWETQYF. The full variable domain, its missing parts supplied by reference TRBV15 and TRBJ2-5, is DAMVIQNPRYQVTQFGKPVTLSCSQTLNHNVMYWYQQKSSQAPKLLFHYYDKDFNNEADTPDNFQSRRPNTSFCFLDIRSPGLGDTAMYLCATSRLEWETQYFGPGTRLLVL.

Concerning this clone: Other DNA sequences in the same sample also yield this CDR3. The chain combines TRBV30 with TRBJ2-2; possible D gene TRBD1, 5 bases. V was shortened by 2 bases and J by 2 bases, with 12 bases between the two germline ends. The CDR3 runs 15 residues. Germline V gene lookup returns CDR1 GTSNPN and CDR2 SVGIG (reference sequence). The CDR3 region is CAWSRAGPNTGELFF. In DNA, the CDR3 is TGTGCCTGGAGTAGAGCAGGGCCCAACACCGGGGAGCTGTTTTTT.

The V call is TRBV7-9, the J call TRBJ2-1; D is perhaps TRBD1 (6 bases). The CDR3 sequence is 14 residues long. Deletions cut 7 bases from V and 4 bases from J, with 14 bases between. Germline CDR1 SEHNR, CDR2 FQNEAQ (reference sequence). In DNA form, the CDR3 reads TGTGCCAGCACCCGACAGGAGAATTACAATGAGCAGTTCTTC. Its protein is CASTRQENYNEQFF.

CDR3 nucleotides: TGTGCCAGCAGTTTCTCTGGCGGAGTAGCCAAAAACATTCAGTACTTC. Residues: CASSFSGGVAKNIQYF. This chain connects TRBV27 to TRBJ2-4, with no clear D. V lost 3 bases and J lost 0, with 12 bases in between. The CDR3 spans 16 residues. Germline V lookup: CDR1 MNHEY, CDR2 SMNVEV (reference sequence).

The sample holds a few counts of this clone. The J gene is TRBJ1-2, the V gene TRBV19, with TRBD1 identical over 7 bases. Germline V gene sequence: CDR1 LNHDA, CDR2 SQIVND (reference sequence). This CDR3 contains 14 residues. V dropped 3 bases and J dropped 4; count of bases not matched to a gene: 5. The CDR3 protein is CASSIGGQVYGYTF. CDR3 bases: TGTGCCAGTAGTATCGGCGGACAGGTCTATGGCTACACCTTC. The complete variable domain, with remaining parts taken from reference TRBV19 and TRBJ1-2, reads DGGITQSPKYLFRKEGQNVTLSCEQNLNHDAMYWYRQDPGQGLRLIYYSQIVNDFQKGDIAEGYSVSREKKESFPLTVTSAQKNPTAFYLCASSIGGQVYGYTFGSGTRLTVV.

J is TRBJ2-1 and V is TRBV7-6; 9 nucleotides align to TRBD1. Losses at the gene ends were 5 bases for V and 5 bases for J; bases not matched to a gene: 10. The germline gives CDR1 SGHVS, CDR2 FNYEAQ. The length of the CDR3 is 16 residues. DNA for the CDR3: TGTGCCAGCAGCCTCCGGGGTGGACAGGGGAACAATGAGCAGTTCTTC. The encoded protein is CASSLRGGQGNNEQFF.

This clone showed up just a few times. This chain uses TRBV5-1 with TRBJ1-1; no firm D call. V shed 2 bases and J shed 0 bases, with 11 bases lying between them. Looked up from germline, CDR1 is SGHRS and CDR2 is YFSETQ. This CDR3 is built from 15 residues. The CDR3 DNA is TGCGCCAGCAGCTTTGGGAGCAGTATGAACACTGAAGCTTTCTTT. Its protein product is CASSFGSSMNTEAFF. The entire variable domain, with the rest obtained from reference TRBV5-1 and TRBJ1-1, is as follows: KAGVTQTPRYLIKTRGQQVTLSCSPISGHRSVSWYQQTPGQGLQFLFEYFSETQRNKGNFPGRFSGRQFSNSRSEMNVSTLELGDSALYLCASSFGSSMNTEAFFGQGTRLTVV.